This T cell receptor (beta chain) came from a study of blood T cell repertoires in COVID-19. Using immunoSEQ multiplex PCR, the repertoire was profiled, and TCRdb retains in-frame clones only, with some absent. The data show fewer than 250,000 clones, roughly 80% seen once. This clone was observed once. V was trimmed by 4 bases and J by 11 bases, leaving 15 bases between them. The CDR3 contains 14 residues. The V gene's germline CDR1 is ENHRY and CDR2 SYGVKD. The rearrangement uses TRBV10-3 and TRBJ1-6; D may be TRBD1 (5 bases). The specimen was peripheral blood. This TCR was recovered from a woman in her forties or fifties with acute or convalescent COVID-19. The CDR3 DNA reads TGTGCCATCAGTGTTGACAGACTGAGGACACCCCTCCACTTT. Encoded protein: CAISVDRLRTPLHF.